The clone carrying this T cell receptor (beta chain) was detected a few times. The antigen remains unidentified. These data come from a study of spatial heterogeneity in lung cancer. At the level of the study: Counts of TCR transcripts in tumor regions correlated strongly with a T cell module score (derived from matched bulk RNA-seq). Raw reads contained each unique TCR and UMI combination more than ten times on average. Findings of the study overall: The number of expanded tumor alpha and beta chains correlated with mutation number.

TCRdb redid the calling of the 5' RACE reads with MiXCR, one entry per CDR3 protein. The sample holds about 5,700 distinct CDR3 sequences, roughly 16% seen once. Time point indicated: sample taken at primary tumor resection. Donors were around 70 untreated early-stage non-small cell lung cancer patients. Whole RNA obtained from tumor, nontumor lung or frozen PBMC underwent sequencing without sorting. CDR1 and CDR2 from the germline V gene are DFQATT and SNEGSKA (reference sequence). Deletions cut 2 bases from V and 5 bases from J, with 15 bases between. The CDR3 length is 14 residues. Sequencing was performed on lung tumor tissue, taken at surgery. The gene calls are TRBV20-1 and TRBJ2-5, with D maybe TRBD2 (6 bases). The sequence derives from a male donor with early-stage non-small cell lung cancer. As DNA, the CDR3 is TGCAGTGCTAGACCCTCAGGGAGCGGGGAGACCCAGTACTTC. As protein: CSARPSGSGETQYF.